The text below deals with one T cell receptor (beta chain). The data were obtained in a study of cytomegalovirus exposure and HLA in healthy donors. The CDR3 spans 13 residues. The V and J ends lost 6 bases and 5 bases, in that order; junction bases with no gene match: 4. Germline lookup yields CDR1 MNHEY and CDR2 SVGAGI. Primers included in the PCR were 60 Vbeta and 13 Jbeta primers. Data came from immunoSEQ multiplex PCR; TCRdb stores just in-frame clones and leaves some out. The sample has under 200,000 clones, nearly 80% seen once; the top ten hold roughly 10%. The sequenced sample was PBMCs. The clonotype was recovered from a man in his late teens or twenties in good health and CMV-seropositive. The rearrangement joins TRBV6-5 to TRBJ2-7; 10 bases map to TRBD1. The CDR3 here is CASRRTGGDEQYF. The CDR3, as DNA: TGTGCCAGCAGACGGACAGGGGGAGACGAGCAGTACTTC.